This T cell receptor beta chain emerged from a study of blood T cells in healthy people across ages. Study results and caveats: CMV status of donors was unknown, possibly confounding expanded clonotype changes.

The donors, healthy Caucasians from Russia, were aged roughly 6 to 90. Germline lookup yields CDR1 DFQATT and CDR2 SNEGSKA (reference sequence). The CDR3 is made up of 13 amino acids. The trim removed 2 bases at V and 2 bases at J, leaving 3 bases unmatched. As concerns this clonotype: Its antigen is undetermined.

The authors ran a second PCR of 7 to 11 cycles using a sample-barcoded 5' primer and a J-beta primer mix. TCRdb independently ran MiXCR on the 5' RACE reads; one entry per CDR3 protein. The sample includes about 970,000 distinct CDR3 sequences, 51% of them seen just once. The J gene is TRBJ2-7, the V gene TRBV20-1; 7 bases match TRBD2. The sequenced sample was blood. The clonotype comes from a woman between 55 and 75 years old in good health. In nucleotides, the CDR3 is TGCAGTGCTAGACGGGAGGCAACCTACGAGCAGTACTTC. It yields the protein CSARREATYEQYF.